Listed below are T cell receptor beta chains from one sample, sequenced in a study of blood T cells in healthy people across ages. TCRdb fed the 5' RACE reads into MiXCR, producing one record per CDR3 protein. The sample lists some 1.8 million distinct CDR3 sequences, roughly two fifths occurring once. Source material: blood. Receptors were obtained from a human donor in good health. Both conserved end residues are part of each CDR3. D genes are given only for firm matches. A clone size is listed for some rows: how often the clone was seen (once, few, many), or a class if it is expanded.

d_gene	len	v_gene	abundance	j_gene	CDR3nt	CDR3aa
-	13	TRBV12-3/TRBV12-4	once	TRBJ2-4	TGTGCCGGCAGTCCTACAGGGAGGGACATTCAGTACTTC	CAGSPTGRDIQYF
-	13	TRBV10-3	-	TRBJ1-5	TGTGCCATCGGGGCGGATAGCAATCAGCCCCAGCATTTT	CAIGADSNQPQHF
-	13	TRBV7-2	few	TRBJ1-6	TGTGCCAGCAGCTTTGGCCCCTTAGAGGCCCTCCACTTT	CASSFGPLEALHF
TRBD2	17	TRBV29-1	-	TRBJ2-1	TGCAGCGTTGAAGATCTGGTGACTAGCGGACTATACAATGAGCAGTTCTTC	CSVEDLVTSGLYNEQFF
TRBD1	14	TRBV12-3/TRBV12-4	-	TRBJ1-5	TGTGCCAGCAGTTTAGGACAGGGGTGCGCGCCCCAGCATTTT	CASSLGQGCAPQHF
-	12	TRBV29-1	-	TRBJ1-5	TGCAGCGTTGGTATCGGCAATCAGCCCCAGCATTTT	CSVGIGNQPQHF
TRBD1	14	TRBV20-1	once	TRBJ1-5	TGCAGTGCTACAAGGACAGGAGGGAGTCAGCCCCAGCATTTT	CSATRTGGSQPQHF
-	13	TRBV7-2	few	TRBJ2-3	TGTGCCAGCAGCCCCTTCTACACAGATACGCAGTATTTT	CASSPFYTDTQYF
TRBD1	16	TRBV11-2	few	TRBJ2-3	TGTGCCAGCAGCTTAGCAGGGGGCATAGGCACAGATACGCAGTATTTT	CASSLAGGIGTDTQYF
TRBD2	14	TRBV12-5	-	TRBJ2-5	TGTGCTAGTGGCTTAGCGGGGGGATCCGAGACCCAGTACTTC	CASGLAGGSETQYF
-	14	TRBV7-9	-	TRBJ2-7	TGTGCCAGCAGCTTAAACGGCCTCCCCTACGAGCAGTACTTC	CASSLNGLPYEQYF
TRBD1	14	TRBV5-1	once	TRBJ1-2	TGCGCCAGCAGCTTTGGGACAGGGGGCGCTGGCTACACCTTC	CASSFGTGGAGYTF
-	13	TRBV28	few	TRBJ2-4	TGTGCCAGCACCTTGGACGGGGTAAACATTCAGTACTTC	CASTLDGVNIQYF
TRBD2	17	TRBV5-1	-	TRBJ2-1	TGCGCCAGCAGCCGAGACCCCCTAGCGGGGGGAGAAGAGACCCAGTTCTTC	CASSRDPLAGGEETQFF
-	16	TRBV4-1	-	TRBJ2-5	TGCGCCAGCAGCCAAGTTGGCGGGGTTGCCCAAGAGACCCAGTACTTC	CASSQVGGVAQETQYF
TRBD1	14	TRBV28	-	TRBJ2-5	TGTGCCAGCAGTTTAGGGGACAGAAGTAAGACCCAGTACTTC	CASSLGDRSKTQYF
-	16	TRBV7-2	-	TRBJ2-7	TGTGCCAGCAGTAAAGGGGCAGGGGTAATTGGTTACGAGCAGTACTTC	CASSKGAGVIGYEQYF
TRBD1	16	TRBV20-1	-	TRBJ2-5	TGCAGTGCTAGTTGGGGCAGGGGGCAAATTGGGGAGACCCAGTACTTC	CSASWGRGQIGETQYF
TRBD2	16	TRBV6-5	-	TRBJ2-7	TGTGCCAGCAGTTACCCGGGACTAGCGGGGAAATACGAGCAGTACTTC	CASSYPGLAGKYEQYF
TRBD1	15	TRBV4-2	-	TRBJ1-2	TGTGCCAGCAGCCAAGAGGACAGGGGCATCGATGGCTACACCTTC	CASSQEDRGIDGYTF
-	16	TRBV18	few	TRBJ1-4	TGTGCCAGCTCACCACTGGAAGGGGAACATAATGAAAAACTGTTTTTT	CASSPLEGEHNEKLFF
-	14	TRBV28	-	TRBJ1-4	TGTGCCAGCAGTTGGGAAGAGGGATTTGGAAAACTGTTTTTT	CASSWEEGFGKLFF
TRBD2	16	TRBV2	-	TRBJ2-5	TGTGCCAGCAGCCAGACTAGCGGGGGGCTCCAAGAGACCCAGTACTTC	CASSQTSGGLQETQYF
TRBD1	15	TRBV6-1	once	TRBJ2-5	TGTGCCAGCAGTCGGGGGACAGGGGCCGGAGAGACCCAGTACTTC	CASSRGTGAGETQYF
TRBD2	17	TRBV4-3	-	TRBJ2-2	TGCGCCAGCAGCCATCCACCGAGCGGGGTAAACACCGGGGAGCTGTTTTTT	CASSHPPSGVNTGELFF
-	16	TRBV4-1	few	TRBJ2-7	TGCGCCAGCAGCCAAGCTATGGGGGCGAGGACCTACGAGCAGTACTTC	CASSQAMGARTYEQYF
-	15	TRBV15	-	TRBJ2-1	TGTGCCACCAGCAGAGATCGAGCGTCCGGGCGTGAGCAGTTCTTC	CATSRDRASGREQFF
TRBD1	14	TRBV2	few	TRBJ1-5	TGTGCCAGCAGTGAAGTGAGGGGGCGGCAGCCCCAGCATTTT	CASSEVRGRQPQHF
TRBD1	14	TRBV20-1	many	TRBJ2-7	TGCAGTGCTTCCGGACAGGGCCTCTCCTACGAGCAGTACTTC	CSASGQGLSYEQYF
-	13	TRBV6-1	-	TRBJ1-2	TGTGCCAGCCGGACCGACAGGAACTATGGCTACACCTTC	CASRTDRNYGYTF
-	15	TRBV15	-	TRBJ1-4	TGTGCCACCAGCAGAGATACGGGGGATCCTGAAGAACTGTTTTTT	CATSRDTGDPEELFF
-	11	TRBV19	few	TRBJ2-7	TGTGCCACCGGACCTTACTACGAGCAGTACTTC	CATGPYYEQYF
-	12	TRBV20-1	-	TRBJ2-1	TGTAGTGCTAGCCTCAGTGCGAGTGAGCAGTTCTTC	CSASLSASEQFF
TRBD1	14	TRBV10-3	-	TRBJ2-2	TGTGCCATCCAGGGGGTTATGGACACCGGGGAGCTGTTTTTT	CAIQGVMDTGELFF
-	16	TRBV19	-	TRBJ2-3	TGTGCCAGTAGTATAGACCCGACCAGAAGCACAGATACGCAGTATTTT	CASSIDPTRSTDTQYF
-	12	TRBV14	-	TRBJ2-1	TGTGCCAGCAGCGGTTGGGGAAATGAGCAGTTCTTC	CASSGWGNEQFF
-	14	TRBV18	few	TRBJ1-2	TGTGCCAGCTCACCTGTGACACAAAACTATGGCTACACCTTC	CASSPVTQNYGYTF
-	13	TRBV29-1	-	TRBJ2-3	TGCAGCGGGGGGAACCGCAATGTGGATACGCAGTATTTT	CSGGNRNVDTQYF
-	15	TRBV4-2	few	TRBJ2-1	TGTGCCAGCAGCCCTAAGGCGGTTATGCGCAATGAGCAGTTCTTC	CASSPKAVMRNEQFF
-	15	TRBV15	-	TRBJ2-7	TGTGCCACCAGCGGCGCGGAGGACGGTTACAATGAGCAGTACTTC	CATSGAEDGYNEQYF
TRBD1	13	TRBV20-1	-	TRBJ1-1	TGCAGTGGGCGAGGGGGCTCAGACACTGAAGCTTTCTTT	CSGRGGSDTEAFF
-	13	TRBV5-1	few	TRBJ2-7	TGCGCCAGCAGCTCACAGGCGGACTACGAGCAGTACTTC	CASSSQADYEQYF
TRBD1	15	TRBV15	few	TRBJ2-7	TGTGCCACCAGCAGCCGGGACAGGGGAGCGTACGAGCAGTACTTC	CATSSRDRGAYEQYF
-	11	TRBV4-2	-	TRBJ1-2	TGTGCCAGCAGAAACAGGGATGGCTACACCTTC	CASRNRDGYTF
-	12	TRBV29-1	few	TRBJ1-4	TGCAGCGTTTTGGGCTCCGATGAAAAACTGTTTTTT	CSVLGSDEKLFF